What follows are 4 T cell receptor beta chains derived from one specimen sequenced in a study of T cell responses to AZD1222 COVID-19 vaccine. Assay: immunoSEQ multiplex PCR; the TCRdb copy retains only in-frame clones and omits some. In the table there are tens of thousands of clones, approximately 89% of which are singletons. Specimen: peripheral blood, collected 28 days after the second AZD1222 dose. Receptors were obtained from an adult who received the AZD1222 COVID-19 vaccine.

J is TRBJ1-1 and V is TRBV10-1; maybe TRBD1 (5 bases). The V end lost 2 bases, the J end lost 5 bases, and 6 bases lay between the germline ends. This CDR3 spans 12 amino acids. Per the germline V gene, CDR1 is WNHNN and CDR2 is SYGVQD (reference sequence). DNA of the CDR3: TGCGCCAGCAGTGAGGGGGCAACTGAAGCTTTCTTT. Translating it yields CASSEGATEAFF.

This rearrangement joins TRBV19 to TRBJ2-2, with TRBD1 identical over 8 bases. V was pared by 11 bases and J by 7 bases, with 6 bases of the junction left unmatched. The CDR3 is made up of 12 amino acids. Germline V lookup: CDR1 LNHDA, CDR2 SQIVND (reference sequence). The CDR3: CAVGQGSGELFF. The CDR3 nucleotides read TGTGCCGTCGGACAGGGCAGCGGGGAGCTGTTTTTT. Complete variable domain (other parts from reference TRBV19 and TRBJ2-2): DGGITQSPKYLFRKEGQNVTLSCEQNLNHDAMYWYRQDPGQGLRLIYYSQIVNDFQKGDIAEGYSVSREKKESFPLTVTSAQKNPTAFYLCAVGQGSGELFFGEGSRLTVL.

The chain uses TRBV5-1 and TRBJ1-4, with D perhaps matching TRBD1 (5 bases). The V gene's germline CDR1 is SGHRS and CDR2 YFSETQ. This CDR3 spans 16 amino acids. With 4 bases removed from V and 7 bases from J, the gap between germline ends came to 20 bases. The CDR3 loop is CASSPLPAGGGEKLFF. DNA of the CDR3: TGCGCCAGCAGCCCCCTACCGGCGGGTGGGGGTGAAAAACTGTTTTTT. The entire variable domain, with the rest obtained from reference TRBV5-1 and TRBJ1-4, is as follows: KAGVTQTPRYLIKTRGQQVTLSCSPISGHRSVSWYQQTPGQGLQFLFEYFSETQRNKGNFPGRFSGRQFSNSRSEMNVSTLELGDSALYLCASSPLPAGGGEKLFFGSGTQLSVL.

The CDR3 spells CASSLKGLSSYEQYV. In DNA form, the CDR3 reads TGTGCCAGCAGCTTAAAGGGCTTGAGCTCCTACGAGCAGTACGTC. The genes are TRBV5-8 and TRBJ2-7; D is undetermined. The CDR3 is 15 amino acids. CDR1 is SGHTS, CDR2 YDEGEE, per germline. The V end was cut by 2 bases, the J end by 0 bases, with 12 bases between.